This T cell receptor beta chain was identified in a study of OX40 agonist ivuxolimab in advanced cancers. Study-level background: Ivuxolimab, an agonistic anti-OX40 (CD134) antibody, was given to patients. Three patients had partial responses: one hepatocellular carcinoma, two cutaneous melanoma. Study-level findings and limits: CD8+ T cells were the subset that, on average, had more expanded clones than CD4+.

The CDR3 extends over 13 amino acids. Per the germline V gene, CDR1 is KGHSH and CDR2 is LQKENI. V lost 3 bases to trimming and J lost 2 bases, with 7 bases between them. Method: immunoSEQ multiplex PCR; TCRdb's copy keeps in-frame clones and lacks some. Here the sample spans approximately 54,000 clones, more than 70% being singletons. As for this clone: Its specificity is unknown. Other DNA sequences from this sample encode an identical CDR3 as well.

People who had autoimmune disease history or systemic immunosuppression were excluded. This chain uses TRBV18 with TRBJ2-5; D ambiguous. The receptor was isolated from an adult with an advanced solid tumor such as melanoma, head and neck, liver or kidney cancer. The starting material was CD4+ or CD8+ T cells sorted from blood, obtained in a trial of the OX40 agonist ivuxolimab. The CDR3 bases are TGTGCCAGCTCACCCCAACGGCAAGAGACCCAGTACTTC. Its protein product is CASSPQRQETQYF.